The clone carrying this T cell receptor (beta chain) was recorded a few times. Its specificity is not known. This sample includes further DNA sequences coding for the same CDR3. The sample comes from a study of beta chain features in type 1 diabetes. Findings and caveats of the study: Patients with type 1 diabetes carried fewer insertions and had more deletions at their VDJ junctions. People with Type 1 diabetes carried modestly yet significantly shorter TCRB CDR3s in all four CD4+ subsets.

Donors underwent one heparinised blood draw, approximately 120 mL on average. CD45RO/CCR7/CD25/CD127/CD95/CD27 sorting isolated CD4+ naive, central memory, regulatory and stem cell-like memory cells. Every bit of the isolated RNA underwent reverse transcription, so sequencing read expressed TCRB transcripts. Repertoires were generated with immunoSEQ multiplex PCR, while TCRdb's copy carries only in-frame clones and drops some. This sample carries 150,000 or so clones, roughly 10% of them seen once, and the ten largest clones take approximately 2%. Between the trimmed V and J ends, which lost 2 bases and 2 bases, there was a span of 6 bases. Germline V gives CDR1 MDHEN, CDR2 SYDVKM. The CDR3 extends over 13 amino acids.

Specimen: central memory CD4+ T cells from blood. The TCR was taken from a man between 18 and 29 years old in good health. The rearrangement uses TRBV28 and TRBJ2-5, with D hard to call. CDR3 in DNA: TGTGCCAGCAGTTTAACAGTTCAAGAGACCCAGTACTTC. This codes for CASSLTVQETQYF.